This TCR beta chain was identified during a study of Graves' ophthalmopathy and Graves' hyperthyroidism. The PBMCs were taken from more than 8 ml of fresh peripheral blood. CDR1 and CDR2 from the germline V gene are LNHDA and SQIVND (reference sequence). The CDR3 runs to 14 residues. Trimming at V came to 7 bases and at J to 5 bases, leaving 7 bases not matched to a gene. The authors amplified TCR beta CDR3 regions, and they did so from RNA transcripts for repertoire sequencing. Following a first-round RT-PCR that used HTBI primers, a second-round multiplex PCR was carried out. TCRdb re-called the multiplex PCR reads through MiXCR, storing one row per CDR3 protein. The sample includes 240,000 or so distinct CDR3 sequences, 45% of them seen just once.

The TCR sequence derives from an adult man with Graves' ophthalmopathy. This chain joins TRBV19 and TRBJ1-5; 8 bases are shared with TRBD1. Sequencing input: peripheral blood. For the CDR3, the DNA is TGTGCCAGTAATTTGGGACAGGTTTATCAGCCCCAGCATTTT. Translation gives CASNLGQVYQPQHF.